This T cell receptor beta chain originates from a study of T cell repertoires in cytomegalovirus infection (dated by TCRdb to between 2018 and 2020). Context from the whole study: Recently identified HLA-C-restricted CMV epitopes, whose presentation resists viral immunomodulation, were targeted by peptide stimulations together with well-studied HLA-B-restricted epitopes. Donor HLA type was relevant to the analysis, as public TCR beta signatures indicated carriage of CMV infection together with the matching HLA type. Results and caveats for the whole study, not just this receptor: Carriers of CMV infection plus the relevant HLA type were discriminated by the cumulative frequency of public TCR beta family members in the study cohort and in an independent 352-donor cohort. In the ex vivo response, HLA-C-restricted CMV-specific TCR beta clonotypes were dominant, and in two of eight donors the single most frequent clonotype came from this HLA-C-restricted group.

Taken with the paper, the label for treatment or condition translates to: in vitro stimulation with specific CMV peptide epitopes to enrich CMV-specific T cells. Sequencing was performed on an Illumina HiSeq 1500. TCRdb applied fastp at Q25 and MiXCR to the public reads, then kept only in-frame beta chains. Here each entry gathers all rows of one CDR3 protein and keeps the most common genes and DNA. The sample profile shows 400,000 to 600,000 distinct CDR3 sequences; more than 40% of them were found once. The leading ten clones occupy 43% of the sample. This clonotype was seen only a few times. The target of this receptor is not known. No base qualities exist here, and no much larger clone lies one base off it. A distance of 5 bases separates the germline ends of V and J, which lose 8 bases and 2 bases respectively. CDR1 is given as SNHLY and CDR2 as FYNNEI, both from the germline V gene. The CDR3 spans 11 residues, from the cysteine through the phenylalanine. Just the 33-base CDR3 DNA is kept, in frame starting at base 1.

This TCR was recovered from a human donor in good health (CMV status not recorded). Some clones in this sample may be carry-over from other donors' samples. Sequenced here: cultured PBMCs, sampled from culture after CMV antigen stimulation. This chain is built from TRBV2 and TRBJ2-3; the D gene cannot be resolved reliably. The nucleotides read TGTGCCAGCGGGGTCACAGATACGCAGTATTTT. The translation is CASGVTDTQYF.